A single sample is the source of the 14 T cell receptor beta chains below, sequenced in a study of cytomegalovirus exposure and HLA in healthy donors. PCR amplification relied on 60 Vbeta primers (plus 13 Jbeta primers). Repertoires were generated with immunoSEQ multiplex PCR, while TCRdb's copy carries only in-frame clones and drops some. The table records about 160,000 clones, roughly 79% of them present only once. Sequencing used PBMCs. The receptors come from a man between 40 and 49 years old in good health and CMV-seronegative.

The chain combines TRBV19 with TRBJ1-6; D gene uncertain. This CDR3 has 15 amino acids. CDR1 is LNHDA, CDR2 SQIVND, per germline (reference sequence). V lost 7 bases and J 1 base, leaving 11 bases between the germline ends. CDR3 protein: CASTQGRSYNSPLHF. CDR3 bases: TGTGCCAGTACCCAAGGGAGGTCCTATAATTCACCCCTCCACTTT.

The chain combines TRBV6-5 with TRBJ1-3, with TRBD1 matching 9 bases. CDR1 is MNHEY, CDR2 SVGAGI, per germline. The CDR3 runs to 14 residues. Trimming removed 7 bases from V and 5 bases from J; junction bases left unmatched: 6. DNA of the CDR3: TGTGCCAGCAACCACAGGGGGCGGAGAAACACCATATATTTT. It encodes CASNHRGRRNTIYF.

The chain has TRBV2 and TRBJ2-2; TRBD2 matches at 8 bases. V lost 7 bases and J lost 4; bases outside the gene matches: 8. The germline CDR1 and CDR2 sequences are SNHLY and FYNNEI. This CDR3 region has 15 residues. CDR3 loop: CASTGTSRGTGELFF. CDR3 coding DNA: TGTGCCAGCACCGGGACTAGTCGCGGCACCGGGGAGCTGTTTTTT.

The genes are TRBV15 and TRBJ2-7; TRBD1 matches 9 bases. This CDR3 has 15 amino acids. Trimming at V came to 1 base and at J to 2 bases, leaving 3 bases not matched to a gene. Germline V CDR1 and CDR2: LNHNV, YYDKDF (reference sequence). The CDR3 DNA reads TGTGCCACCAGCAGAGTCGGGACAGGGACCTACGAGCAGTACTTC. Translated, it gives CATSRVGTGTYEQYF.

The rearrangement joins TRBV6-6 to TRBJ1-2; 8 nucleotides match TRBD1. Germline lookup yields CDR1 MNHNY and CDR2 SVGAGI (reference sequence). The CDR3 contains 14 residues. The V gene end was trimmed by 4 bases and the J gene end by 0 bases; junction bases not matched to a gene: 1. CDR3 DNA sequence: TGTGCCAGCAGTTCAGGGGGCACTAACTATGGCTACACCTTC. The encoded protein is CASSSGGTNYGYTF.

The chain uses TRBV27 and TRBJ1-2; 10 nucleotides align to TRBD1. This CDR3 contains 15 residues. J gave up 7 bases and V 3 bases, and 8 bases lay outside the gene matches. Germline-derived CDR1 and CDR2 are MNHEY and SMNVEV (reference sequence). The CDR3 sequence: CASSFRDRGRSGYTF. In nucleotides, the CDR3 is TGTGCCAGCAGTTTCCGCGACAGGGGGCGGAGTGGCTACACCTTC.

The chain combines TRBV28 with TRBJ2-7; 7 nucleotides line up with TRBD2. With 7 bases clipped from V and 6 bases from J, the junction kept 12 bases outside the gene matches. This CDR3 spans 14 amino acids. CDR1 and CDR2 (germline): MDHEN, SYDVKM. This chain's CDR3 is CASTDRAGAGEQYF. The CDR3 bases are TGTGCCAGCACCGATCGGGCGGGAGCGGGCGAGCAGTACTTC.

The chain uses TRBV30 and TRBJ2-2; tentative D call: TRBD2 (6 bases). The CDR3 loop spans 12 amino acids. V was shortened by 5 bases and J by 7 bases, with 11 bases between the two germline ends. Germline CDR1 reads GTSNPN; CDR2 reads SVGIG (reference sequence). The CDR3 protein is CAWGGTGGELFF. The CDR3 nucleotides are TGTGCCTGGGGCGGGACGGGCGGGGAGCTGTTTTTT.

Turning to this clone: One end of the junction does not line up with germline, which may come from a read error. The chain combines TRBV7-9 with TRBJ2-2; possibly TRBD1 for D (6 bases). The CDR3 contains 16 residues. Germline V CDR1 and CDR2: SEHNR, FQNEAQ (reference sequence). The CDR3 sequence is CSSKGGTGIETGELFF. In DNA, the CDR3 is TGTTCCAGCAAGGGTGGAACAGGGATAGAAACCGGGGAGCTGTTTTTT.

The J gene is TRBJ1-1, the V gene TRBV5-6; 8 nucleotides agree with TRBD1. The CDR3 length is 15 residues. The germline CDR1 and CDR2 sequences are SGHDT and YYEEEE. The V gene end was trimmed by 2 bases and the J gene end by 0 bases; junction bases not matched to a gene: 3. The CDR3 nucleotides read TGTGCCAGCAGCTTTGTGACAGGGGTGAACACTGAAGCTTTCTTT. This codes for CASSFVTGVNTEAFF.

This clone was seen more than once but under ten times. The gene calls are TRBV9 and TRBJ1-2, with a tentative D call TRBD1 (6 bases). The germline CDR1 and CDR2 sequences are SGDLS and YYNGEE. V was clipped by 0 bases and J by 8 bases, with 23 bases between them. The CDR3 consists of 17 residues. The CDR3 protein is CASSVDFGGWQGKGYTF. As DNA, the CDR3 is TGTGCCAGCAGCGTAGATTTTGGCGGGTGGCAGGGGAAAGGCTACACCTTC.

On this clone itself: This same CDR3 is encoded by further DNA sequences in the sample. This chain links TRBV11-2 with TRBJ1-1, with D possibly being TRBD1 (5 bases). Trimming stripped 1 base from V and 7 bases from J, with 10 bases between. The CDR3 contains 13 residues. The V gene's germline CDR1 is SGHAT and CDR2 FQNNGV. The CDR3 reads CASSLGQGGEAFF. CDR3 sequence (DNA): TGTGCCAGCAGCTTAGGCCAGGGCGGTGAAGCTTTCTTT.

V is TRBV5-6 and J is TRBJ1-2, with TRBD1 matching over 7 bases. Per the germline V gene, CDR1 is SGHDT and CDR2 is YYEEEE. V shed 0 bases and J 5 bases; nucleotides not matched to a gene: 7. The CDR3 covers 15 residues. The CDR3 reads CASSLGAGTAYGYTF. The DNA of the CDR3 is TGTGCCAGCAGCTTGGGCGCAGGGACAGCGTATGGCTACACCTTC.

CDR3 sequence reads: CASSQVGTVEQYF. The CDR3 DNA sequence: TGTGCCAGCAGCCAAGTTGGGACAGTCGAGCAGTACTTC. The chain couples TRBV14 to TRBJ2-7; 7 bases align to TRBD1. CDR1 is SGHDN, CDR2 FVKESK, per germline. With 1 base clipped from V and 6 bases from J, the junction kept 3 bases outside the gene matches. This CDR3 is 13 amino acids long.